This passage covers 9 T cell receptor beta chains from one sample sequenced in a study of monozygotic twins with inflammatory bowel disease (dated by TCRdb to about 2019). Libraries were constructed by 5' RACE. These reads were obtained on an Illumina HiSeq 2500. After reprocessing by TCRdb, each CDR3 protein sequence is one entry, and no DNA is given. The table for this sample records around 410,000 distinct CDR3 sequences. The top ten constitute 2% to 2.5% of the sample. The material sequenced was blood. The receptors originated from a human donor with ulcerative colitis or Crohn's disease, or a healthy co-twin of an affected twin (not recorded which).

V and J are TRBV12-3 or TRBV12-4 and TRBJ1-1; the TCRdb D gene call, TRBD1, has no DNA to confirm it. There are 14 residues in the CDR3. The CDR3 is CASSPGQVRKEAFF.

V usage is TRBV5-1 and J usage is TRBJ2-4; no DNA is available, so the TRBD2 call from TCRdb remains unchecked. The CDR3 sequence is 16 residues long. Germline loops: CDR1 SGHRS, CDR2 YFSETQ. The CDR3 spells CASSLGGSIAKNIQYF.

The chain recombines TRBV12-3 or TRBV12-4 with TRBJ2-7. The CDR3 is 14 residues long. CDR3 in amino acids: CASSTPTFTTEQYF.

The gene calls are TRBV6-2 or TRBV6-3 and TRBJ1-2. The CDR3 has 13 amino acids. CDR1 and CDR2 (germline): MNHEY, SVGEGT. The CDR3 spells CASTPPGNYGYTF.

This chain uses TRBV27 with TRBJ2-1; as DNA is missing, the TRBD2 call by TCRdb cannot be tested. This CDR3 has 14 residues. From germline, CDR1 is MNHEY and CDR2 SMNVEV (reference sequence). The CDR3 loop is CASSLSSPSGIAVF.

This chain uses TRBV7-3 with TRBJ2-1. This CDR3 comprises 15 residues. Germline CDR1 and CDR2: SGHTA and FQGTGA. CDR3 in amino acids: CASSLAGMSGNEQFF.

The CDR3 here is CASSLDLTGAVDEQFF. The gene calls are TRBV5-1 and TRBJ2-1; TCRdb selects TRBD1, and the lack of DNA leaves this call unchecked. This CDR3 spans 16 amino acids. CDR1 and CDR2 (germline): SGHRS, YFSETQ. The full variable domain, in which reference TRBV5-1 and TRBJ2-1 provide the parts outside the CDR3, is KAGVTQTPRYLIKTRGQQVTLSCSPISGHRSVSWYQQTPGQGLQFLFEYFSETQRNKGNFPGRFSGRQFSNSRSEMNVSTLELGDSALYLCASSLDLTGAVDEQFFGPGTRLTVL.

V gene TRBV13 combines with J gene TRBJ2-1; the TCRdb call, TRBD1, lacks DNA for checking. Germline V lookup: CDR1 PRHDT, CDR2 FYEKMQ (reference sequence). The CDR3 totals 13 residues. CDR3 residues: CASGRRGLGEQFF. Full variable domain (rest looked up from reference TRBV13 and TRBJ2-1): AAGVIQSPRHLIKEKRETATLKCYPIPRHDTVYWYQQGPGQDPQFLISFYEKMQSDKGSIPDRFSAQQFSDYHSELNMSSLELGDSALYFCASGRRGLGEQFFGPGTRLTVL.

V gene TRBV7-9 combines with J gene TRBJ2-1; the TCRdb D gene call, TRBD2, has no DNA to confirm it. The CDR3 runs 14 residues. Germline CDR1 reads SEHNR; CDR2 reads FQNEAQ (reference sequence). CDR3 region: CASSVLAEYNEQFF.